These 12 T cell receptor beta chains were all obtained from the same sample, sequenced in a study of low-dose radiotherapy and immunotherapy resistance in tumors. cDNA synthesis used a TRAV/TRBV-specific primer set for both chains. TCRs were put through about 20 PCR cycles of amplification with Phusion. A constant-region primer and the V-primer adapter served as the primer pair. TCRdb independently ran MiXCR on the reads; one entry per CDR3 protein. The table lists about 30,000 distinct CDR3 sequences, about half of them singletons. The sample's time point: after trial treatment. Treatment specified: LDRT plus nivolumab, ipilimumab, low-dose cyclophosphamide and aspirin (RACIN trial). Material: PBMCs, obtained after low-dose radiotherapy plus immunotherapy. These receptors were taken from a male donor with gallbladder cancer.

Concerning this clonotype itself: A far larger clone is only one base removed, so a read error is likely. V usage is TRBV3-1 and J usage is TRBJ2-7, with a weak D call TRBD2 (6 bases). CDR3 size: 15 residues. The V gene lost 1 base and the J gene lost 7 bases, with 17 bases spanning the gap. The germline CDR1 and CDR2 sequences are LGHDT and YNNKEL (reference sequence). The CDR3 nucleotides are TGTGCCAGCAGCCAAGGGCGGGGACTGGGCAATGAGCAGTACTTC. The encoded protein is CASSQGRGLGNEQYF.

This clonotype has ten or more counts. The gene calls are TRBV6-2 or TRBV6-3 and TRBJ2-3; TRBD2 matches at 10 bases. The CDR3 runs to 20 residues. Trimming took 5 bases from V and 1 from J; bases not matched to a gene: 18. From germline, CDR1 is MNHEY and CDR2 SVGEGT. CDR3 DNA sequence: TGTGCCAGCAGTGAAGGGGTAGGACTAGCGGCTCAGGCCCGCACAGATACGCAGTATTTT. It yields the protein CASSEGVGLAAQARTDTQYF.

The chain has TRBV10-3 and TRBJ2-3; possibly TRBD2 for D (7 bases). Germline CDR1 and CDR2: ENHRY and SYGVKD. The CDR3 has 17 residues. With 3 bases removed from V and 2 bases from J, the gap between germline ends came to 18 bases. CDR3 in DNA: TGTGCCATCAGTGACTCATGTAGGGGGGGGGTCACAGATACGCAGTATTTT. As protein: CAISDSCRGGVTDTQYF.

This sequence joins TRBV7-6 and TRBJ2-2; a weak D match, TRBD1 (6 bases). This CDR3 contains 14 residues. CDR1 and CDR2 (germline): SGHVS, FNYEAQ. V was cut by 4 bases and J by 5 bases, with 11 bases left in between. The CDR3 region is CASSSLRGTGELFF. The CDR3 region has the DNA TGTGCCAGCAGCTCCCTGAGGGGGACCGGGGAGCTGTTTTTT.

The rearrangement uses TRBV7-2 and TRBJ2-3, with D possibly being TRBD2 (6 bases). Germline V gene lookup returns CDR1 SGHTA and CDR2 FQGNSA. V was trimmed by 3 bases and J by 0 bases, leaving 13 bases between them. The CDR3 contains 16 residues. CDR3 DNA sequence: TGTGCCAGCAGCTTCCGGACTACTTCTAGCACAGATACGCAGTATTTT. Amino acids: CASSFRTTSSTDTQYF.

Comment on this clonotype: This is likely an artifact of a read error, given a far larger clone one base away. The CDR3 region is CASSLVPRYNEQYF. The CDR3 coding sequence is TGTGCCAGCAGCTTAGTTCCTAGATACAATGAGCAGTACTTC. This chain joins TRBV7-6 and TRBJ2-5, with no clear D. Trimming removed 1 base from V and 11 bases from J, with 17 bases in between. This CDR3 comprises 14 residues. CDR1 and CDR2 (germline): SGHVS, FNYEAQ.

As for this clonotype: This likely reflects a read error, since a far larger clone is one base away. The chain employs TRBV4-1 and TRBJ2-1, with D possibly TRBD2 on 6 matching bases. CDR3 length: 15 residues. V was pared by 0 bases and J by 10 bases, with 16 bases between. The germline CDR1 and CDR2 sequences are MGHRA and YSYEKL. This chain's CDR3 is CASSQDPGSSYEQFF. CDR3 DNA sequence: TGCGCCAGCAGCCAAGATCCCGGGAGCTCCTACGAGCAGTTCTTC.

The sample holds a few counts of this clonotype. The CDR3 sequence: CAPPGQGADYGYTF. For the CDR3, the DNA is TGTGCCCCCCCGGGACAGGGGGCTGACTATGGCTACACCTTC. The chain has TRBV28 and TRBJ1-2; 12 positions match TRBD1. CDR3 length: 14 residues. The germline gives CDR1 MDHEN, CDR2 SYDVKM. Trimming took 11 bases from V and 3 from J; bases not matched to a gene: 7.

For this clonotype: A far larger clone is just one base off, so this is likely a read error. The J gene is TRBJ2-7, the V gene TRBV7-2; D possibly matches TRBD1 or TRBD2 (5 bases each). The DNA end is a closer match to TRBJ2-5, so the J assignment may be wrong. CDR1 is SGHTA and CDR2 is FQGNSA in the germline V gene. The CDR3 runs 11 residues. In DNA, the CDR3 is TGTGCCAGGGGGACCCAAGAGACCCAGTACTTC. It codes for CARGTQETQYF.

This clonotype was seen many times. This rearrangement joins TRBV28 to TRBJ2-7; possibly TRBD2 for D (6 bases). There are 13 residues in the CDR3. Trimming stripped 7 bases from V and 7 bases from J, with 17 bases between. Germline-derived CDR1 and CDR2 are MDHEN and SYDVKM. This CDR3 is CASTGLLGGEQYF. CDR3 sequence (DNA): TGTGCCAGCACGGGACTTCTCGGTGGGGAGCAGTACTTC.

The chain couples TRBV11-2 to TRBJ2-3; 8 positions agree with TRBD1. The CDR3 spans 14 residues. Germline values: CDR1 SGHAT, CDR2 FQNNGV. The V segment lost 3 bases and the J segment 3 bases; nucleotides outside the gene matches: 2. In DNA, the CDR3 is TGTGCCAGCAGCTTGACAGGGGTTACAGATACGCAGTATTTT. Amino acid sequence: CASSLTGVTDTQYF.

This clonotype was counted ten times or more. The V gene is TRBV7-2, the J gene TRBJ2-5; D call uncertain. V was shortened by 3 bases and J by 5 bases, with 13 bases between the two germline ends. There are 14 residues in the CDR3. The V gene's germline CDR1 is SGHTA and CDR2 FQGNSA. CDR3 coding DNA: TGTGCCAGCAGCTTCTCAGGAAAAGGGGAGACCCAGTACTTC. Amino acid sequence: CASSFSGKGETQYF.